This T cell receptor beta chain stems from a study of early T cells in non-severe SARS-CoV-2 infection (dated by TCRdb to the early 2020s). Background on the whole study: Because TCR sequencing relied on bulk RNA taken from unsorted whole blood, pairing of alpha and beta chains was not possible.

Turning to this clonotype: Its binding antigen is unknown. Base qualities were left out, and no much larger clone turns up one base away.

Compared with germline, V lacks 4 bases and J lacks 1 base; bases without a gene match: 10. The CDR3 runs 17 residues from the cysteine to the phenylalanine. Here the CDR3 DNA is all that survives: 51 bases in frame from base 1. Based on the germline V gene, the CDR1 and CDR2 sequences are SGHRS and YFSETQ. Set within a cohort of healthcare workers in London, UK, this nested case-control study involved weekly PCR testing of nasopharyngeal swabs along with blood sampling. Healthcare workers were recruited during the week of the UK lockdown, between 23 and 31 March 2020, and followed weekly for up to about 16 weeks. Libraries were constructed by 5' RACE. This sample was sequenced with a NextSeq 500. Unique molecular identifiers were attached to individual cDNA molecules in the TCR library protocol so that sequencing error and PCR bias could be corrected. Sequencing covered both TCR alpha and beta chains, and within each sample the abundances of alpha and beta sequences were tightly co-correlated. As for the original processing: Decombinator V4 was used to annotate the V gene, J gene and CDR3 of the TCR sequences. TCRs were defined as expanded if a significant change between any two time points was detected under a Poisson model with p below 0.0001. TCR abundances were normalised to the total number of TCRs sequenced in each sample and reported as counts per million. TRAV1-2 paired with TRAJ12, TRAJ20 or TRAJ33 defined MAIT TCRs, while TRAV10 paired with TRAJ18 defined iNKT TCRs. VDJdb, accessed on 1 November 2021, was searched for TCRs annotated for CMV, EBV and SARS-CoV-2, and TCRs annotated for more than one antigen were excluded. Using fastp at Q25 and MiXCR, TCRdb reprocessed the public reads and kept productive beta chains. Rows are unified per CDR3 protein, each entry keeping the most common DNA and genes. The authors' filters were not applied to this entry. The sample records tens of thousands of distinct CDR3 sequences, about 14% of which are singletons. The ten largest clones add up to 3% of the sample.

Summary of the overall study and its limitations: VDJdb matching was skewed toward anti-spike CD8 responses, so virus-specific expansions were likely underestimated and private and CD4 specificities were missed.

The TCR sequence derives from an adult who was a healthcare worker with PCR-confirmed SARS-CoV-2 infection or an uninfected control (not recorded which). The chain couples TRBV5-1 to TRBJ1-1, with 10 bases in between that match TRBD1. The sample consisted of whole blood. The sequenced DNA is TGCGCCAGCAGCGCGGGACAGGGGAGAACTTGGAACACTGAAGCTTTCTTT. This yields the protein CASSAGQGRTWNTEAFF.